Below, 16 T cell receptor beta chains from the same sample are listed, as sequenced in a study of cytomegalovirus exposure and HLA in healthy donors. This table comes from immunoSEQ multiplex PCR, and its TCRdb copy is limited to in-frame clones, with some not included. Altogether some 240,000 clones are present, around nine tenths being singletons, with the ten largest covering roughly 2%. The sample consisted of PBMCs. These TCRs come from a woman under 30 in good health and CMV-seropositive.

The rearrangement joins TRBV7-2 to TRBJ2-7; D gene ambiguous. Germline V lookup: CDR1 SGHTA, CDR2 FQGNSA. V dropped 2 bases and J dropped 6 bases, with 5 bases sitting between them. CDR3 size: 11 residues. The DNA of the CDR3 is TGTGCCAGCAGCTTACGTGTCGAGCAGTACTTC. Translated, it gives CASSLRVEQYF. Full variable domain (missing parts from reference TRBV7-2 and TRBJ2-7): GAGVSQSPSNKVTEKGKDVELRCDPISGHTALYWYRQSLGQGLEFLIYFQGNSAPDKSGLPSDRFSAERTGGSVSTLTIQRTQQEDSAVYLCASSLRVEQYFGPGTRLTVT.

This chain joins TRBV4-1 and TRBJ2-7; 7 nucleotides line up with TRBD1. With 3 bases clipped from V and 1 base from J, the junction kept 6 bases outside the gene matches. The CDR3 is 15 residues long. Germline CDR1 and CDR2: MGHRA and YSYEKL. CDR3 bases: TGCGCCAGCAGCCAGGAACAGGGGTGGTCCTACGAGCAGTACTTC. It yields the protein CASSQEQGWSYEQYF.

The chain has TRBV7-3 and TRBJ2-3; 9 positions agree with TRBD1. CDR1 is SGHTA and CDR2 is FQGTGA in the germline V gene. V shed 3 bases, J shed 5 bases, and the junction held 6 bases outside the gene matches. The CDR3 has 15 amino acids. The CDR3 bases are TGTGCCAGCAGCTTGGGACAGGGACATAAAGATACGCAGTATTTT. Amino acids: CASSLGQGHKDTQYF.

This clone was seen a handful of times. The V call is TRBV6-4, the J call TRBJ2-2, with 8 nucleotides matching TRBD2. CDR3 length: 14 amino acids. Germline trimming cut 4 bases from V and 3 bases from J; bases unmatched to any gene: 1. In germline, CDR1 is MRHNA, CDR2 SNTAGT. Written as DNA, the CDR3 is TGTGCCAGCAGTGCGGGACTAGACACCGGGGAGCTGTTTTTT. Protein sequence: CASSAGLDTGELFF.

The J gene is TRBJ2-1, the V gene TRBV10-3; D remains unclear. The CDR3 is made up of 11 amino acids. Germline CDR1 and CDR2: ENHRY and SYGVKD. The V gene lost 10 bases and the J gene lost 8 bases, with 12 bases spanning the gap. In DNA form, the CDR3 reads TGTGCCACCTCCCCCAGCGATGAGCAGTTCTTC. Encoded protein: CATSPSDEQFF.

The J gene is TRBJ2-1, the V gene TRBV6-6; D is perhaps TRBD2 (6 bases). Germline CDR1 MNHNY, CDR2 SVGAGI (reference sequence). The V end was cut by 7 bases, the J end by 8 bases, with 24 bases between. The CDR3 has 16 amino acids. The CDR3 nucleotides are TGTGCCAGCAAGGGAGGATCGTCGGTCCTGACGGATGAGCAGTTCTTC. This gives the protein CASKGGSSVLTDEQFF.

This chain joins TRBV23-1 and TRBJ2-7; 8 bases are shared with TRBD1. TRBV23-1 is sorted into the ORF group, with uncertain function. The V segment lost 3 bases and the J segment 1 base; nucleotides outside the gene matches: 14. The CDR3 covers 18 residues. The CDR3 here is CASSHQGKVGTGSYEQYF. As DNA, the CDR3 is TGCGCCAGCAGTCATCAGGGGAAAGTGGGGACAGGTTCCTACGAGCAGTACTTC.

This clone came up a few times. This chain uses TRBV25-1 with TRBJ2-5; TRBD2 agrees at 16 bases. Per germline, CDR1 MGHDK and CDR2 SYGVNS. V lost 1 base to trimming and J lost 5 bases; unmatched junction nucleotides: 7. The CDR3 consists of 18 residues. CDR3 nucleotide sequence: TGTGCCAGCAGTGAATCGGGGACTAGCGGGAGGGGAGGGGAGACCCAGTACTTC. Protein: CASSESGTSGRGGETQYF.

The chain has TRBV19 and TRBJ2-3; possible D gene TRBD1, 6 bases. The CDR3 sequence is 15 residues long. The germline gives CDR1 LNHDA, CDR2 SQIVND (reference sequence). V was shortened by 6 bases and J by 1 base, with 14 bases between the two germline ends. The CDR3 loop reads CASSPGVSGTDTQYF. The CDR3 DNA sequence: TGTGCCAGTAGCCCAGGGGTTTCGGGCACAGATACGCAGTATTTT. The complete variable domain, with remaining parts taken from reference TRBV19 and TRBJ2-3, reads DGGITQSPKYLFRKEGQNVTLSCEQNLNHDAMYWYRQDPGQGLRLIYYSQIVNDFQKGDIAEGYSVSREKKESFPLTVTSAQKNPTAFYLCASSPGVSGTDTQYFGPGTRLTVL.

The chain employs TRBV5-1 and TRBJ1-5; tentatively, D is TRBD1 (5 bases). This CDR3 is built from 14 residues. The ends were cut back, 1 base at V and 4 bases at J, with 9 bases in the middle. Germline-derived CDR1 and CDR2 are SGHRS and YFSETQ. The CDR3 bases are TGCGCCAGCAGCTTGCTCGGGGGGAATCAGCCCCAGCATTTT. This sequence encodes CASSLLGGNQPQHF.

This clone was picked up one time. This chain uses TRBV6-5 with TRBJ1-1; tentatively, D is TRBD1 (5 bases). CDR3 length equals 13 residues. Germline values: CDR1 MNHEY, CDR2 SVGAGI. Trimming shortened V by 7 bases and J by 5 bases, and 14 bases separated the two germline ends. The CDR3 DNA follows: TGTGCCAGCACCCGGATGCGGGGGACTGAAGCTTTCTTT. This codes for CASTRMRGTEAFF.

The CDR3 nucleotides are TGTGCCAGCAGCGGCGACAGGGGTAGAGAGACCCAGTACTTC. The encoded protein is CASSGDRGRETQYF. The chain combines TRBV5-4 with TRBJ2-5; TRBD1 matches at 8 bases. The trim removed 4 bases at V and 4 bases at J, leaving 6 bases unmatched. Germline values: CDR1 SGHNT, CDR2 YYREEE (reference sequence). The CDR3 covers 14 residues.

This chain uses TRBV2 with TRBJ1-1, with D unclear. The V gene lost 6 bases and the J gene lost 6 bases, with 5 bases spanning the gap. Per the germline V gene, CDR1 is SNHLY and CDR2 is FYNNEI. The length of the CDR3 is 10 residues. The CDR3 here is CASRESEAFF. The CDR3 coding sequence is TGTGCCAGCAGGGAGTCTGAAGCTTTCTTT.

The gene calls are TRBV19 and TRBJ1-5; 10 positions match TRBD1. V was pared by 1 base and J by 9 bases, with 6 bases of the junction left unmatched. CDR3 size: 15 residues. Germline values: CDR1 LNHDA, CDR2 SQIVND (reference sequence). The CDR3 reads CASSIGGTGALPQHF. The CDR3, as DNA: TGTGCCAGTAGTATAGGGGGGACAGGGGCATTGCCCCAGCATTTT.

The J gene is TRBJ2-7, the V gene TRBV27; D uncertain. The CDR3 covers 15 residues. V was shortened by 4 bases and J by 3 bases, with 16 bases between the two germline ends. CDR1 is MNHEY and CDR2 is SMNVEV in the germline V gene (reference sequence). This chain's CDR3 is CASSYGGLENYEQYF. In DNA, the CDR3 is TGTGCCAGCAGTTACGGCGGTCTGGAAAACTACGAGCAGTACTTC.

CDR3 loop: CASKASGNNEQFF. The CDR3 region has the DNA TGCGCCAGCAAGGCGAGCGGGAACAATGAGCAGTTCTTC. The V gene is TRBV4-1, the J gene TRBJ2-1, with 7 bases matching TRBD2. The CDR3 covers 13 residues. V lost 7 bases, J lost 5 bases, and 5 bases stayed unmatched. Germline-derived CDR1 and CDR2 are MGHRA and YSYEKL.